This passage covers 29 T cell receptor beta chains from one sample sequenced in a study of CD8+ T cells in alopecia areata. RNA extraction and reverse transcription yielded cDNA as sequencing template. This table comes from immunoSEQ multiplex PCR, and its TCRdb copy is limited to in-frame clones, with some not included. The table records 190,000 or so clones, around 60% of them present only once. The treatment was: oral pan-JAK inhibitor, 5-10 mg twice daily. Specimen: CD4+ T cells sorted from blood, collected at week 4, from a patient treated with tofacitinib. Every receptor here comes from a human donor with alopecia areata.

This rearrangement joins TRBV29-1 to TRBJ1-4; D possibly corresponds to TRBD1 (5 bases). The CDR3 contains 13 residues. V was pared by 6 bases and J by 4 bases, with 12 bases between. Germline-derived CDR1 and CDR2 are SQVTM and ANQGSEA. CDR3 region: CSVAGTGNEKLFF. CDR3 nucleotide sequence: TGCAGCGTGGCCGGGACGGGTAATGAAAAACTGTTTTTT.

This clone was recorded a few times. The chain links TRBV30 to TRBJ2-2; 8 bases are shared with TRBD1. This CDR3 has 14 amino acids. Per the germline V gene, CDR1 is GTSNPN and CDR2 is SVGIG (reference sequence). V shed 3 bases, J shed 5 bases, and the junction held 5 bases outside the gene matches. The CDR3 is CAWRGRGRTGELFF. The CDR3 coding sequence is TGTGCCTGGAGGGGCAGGGGGCGAACCGGGGAGCTGTTTTTT. The whole variable domain, remainder taken from reference TRBV30 and TRBJ2-2, is SQTIHQWPATLVQPVGSPLSLECTVEGTSNPNLYWYRQAAGRGLQLLFYSVGIGQISSEVPQNLSASRPQDRQFILSSKKLLLSDSGFYLCAWRGRGRTGELFFGEGSRLTVL.

The V and J genes are TRBV5-6 and TRBJ1-2; 9 bases map to TRBD1. CDR3 length: 15 amino acids. Germline CDR1 SGHDT, CDR2 YYEEEE. V lost 2 bases to trimming and J lost 5 bases; unmatched junction nucleotides: 7. CDR3 amino acids: CASSLMGQGNYGYTF. The CDR3 region has the DNA TGTGCCAGCAGCTTAATGGGACAGGGAAATTATGGCTACACCTTC.

The rearrangement joins TRBV28 to TRBJ1-1; weak D call: TRBD1 (5 bases). The germline gives CDR1 MDHEN, CDR2 SYDVKM. V dropped 2 bases and J dropped 6 bases, with 10 bases sitting between them. The CDR3 extends over 13 amino acids. CDR3 residues: CASSLKGRAEAFF. The CDR3 DNA reads TGTGCCAGCAGTTTAAAGGGGCGAGCTGAAGCTTTCTTT.

CDR3 in DNA: TGCGCCAGCAGCCAAGATCTGGAAGGTCTGGCCTACGAGCAGTACTTC. It yields the protein CASSQDLEGLAYEQYF. The genes are TRBV4-1 and TRBJ2-7; the D is unclear. The CDR3 length is 16 residues. From germline, CDR1 is MGHRA and CDR2 YSYEKL. Trimming took 0 bases from V and 2 from J, leaving 14 bases between them.

A few counts support this clone. V gene TRBV30 combines with J gene TRBJ1-1; D unresolved. V was trimmed by 0 bases and J by 1 base, leaving 9 bases between them. This CDR3 is 14 amino acids long. CDR1 GTSNPN and CDR2 SVGIG come from the germline V gene (reference sequence). CDR3 residues: CAWSVKVPNTEAFF. CDR3 bases: TGTGCCTGGAGTGTAAAGGTCCCGAACACTGAAGCTTTCTTT.

The rearrangement links TRBV29-1 to TRBJ2-1, with a possible D match to TRBD2 (6 bases). Germline V gives CDR1 SQVTM, CDR2 ANQGSEA. Trimming removed 4 bases at V and 4 bases at J, with 11 bases between. CDR3 length equals 13 residues. The CDR3 nucleotides are TGCAGCGTTGGTCGGGACTGGTACAATGAGCAGTTCTTC. This gives the protein CSVGRDWYNEQFF.

The chain is built from TRBV10-3 and TRBJ2-1; TRBD2 matches 9 bases. The CDR3 is 16 amino acids. CDR1 is ENHRY, CDR2 SYGVKD, per germline. V lost 6 bases, J lost 0 bases, and 6 bases stayed unmatched. The CDR3 sequence: CAIRASGASSYNEQFF. DNA for the CDR3: TGTGCCATCAGAGCTAGCGGGGCGAGCTCCTACAATGAGCAGTTCTTC.

The chain recombines TRBV2 with TRBJ1-2; 7 positions agree with TRBD1. The V gene end was trimmed by 6 bases and the J gene end by 0 bases; junction bases not matched to a gene: 7. Per germline, CDR1 SNHLY and CDR2 FYNNEI. The CDR3 extends over 15 amino acids. The CDR3 DNA reads TGTGCCAGCAGGTCACAGGGGATAACTAACTATGGCTACACCTTC. Its protein product is CASRSQGITNYGYTF.

The chain carries TRBV19 and TRBJ1-1; 8 positions match TRBD1. The CDR3 length is 12 residues. V shed 11 bases, J shed 4 bases, and the junction held 6 bases outside the gene matches. The germline V gene has CDR1 LNHDA and CDR2 SQIVND (reference sequence). In nucleotides, the CDR3 is TGTGCCTGTGAGACAGGGGCCACTGAAGCTTTCTTT. This encodes CACETGATEAFF.

This chain connects TRBV15 to TRBJ2-3; a weak D match, TRBD1 (6 bases). From germline, CDR1 is LNHNV and CDR2 YYDKDF (reference sequence). V was pared by 0 bases and J by 6 bases, with 7 bases between. The CDR3 spans 13 residues. In nucleotides, the CDR3 is TGTGCCACCAGCAGAGATAGGGGGGATACGCAGTATTTT. This encodes CATSRDRGDTQYF.

This clone turned up a few times. The rearrangement joins TRBV29-1 to TRBJ2-4; 8 bases line up with TRBD1. V shed 5 bases, J shed 1 base, and the junction held 19 bases outside the gene matches. Per germline, CDR1 SQVTM and CDR2 ANQGSEA. The CDR3 loop spans 19 amino acids. CDR3 coding DNA: TGCAGCGTTCAACCCAATACCCAAGGACAGGGAAGGGCCAAAAACATTCAGTACTTC. Translating it yields CSVQPNTQGQGRAKNIQYF.

Only a few counts were recorded for this clone. This chain joins TRBV10-3 and TRBJ2-2, with D possibly matching TRBD1 (6 bases). Germline CDR1 reads ENHRY; CDR2 reads SYGVKD. V was cut by 4 bases and J by 4 bases, with 10 bases left in between. The CDR3 is made up of 14 amino acids. The CDR3 region has the DNA TGTGCCATCAGTGCTACAGGGTCCACCGGGGAGCTGTTTTTT. Encoded protein: CAISATGSTGELFF.

CDR3 coding DNA: TGTGCCAGCAGCTTGATAGGGGGCGCGGGAAACACCATATATTTT. Amino acids: CASSLIGGAGNTIYF. This chain uses TRBV5-4 with TRBJ1-3; 7 nucleotides match TRBD1. Germline CDR1 and CDR2: SGHNT and YYREEE (reference sequence). The CDR3 is made up of 15 amino acids. Germline trimming cut 1 base from V and 4 bases from J; bases unmatched to any gene: 5.

This clone was seen a few times. The sample holds other DNA sequences that translate to the same CDR3. V is TRBV29-1 and J is TRBJ2-3; D may be TRBD1 (5 bases). The V gene's germline CDR1 is SQVTM and CDR2 ANQGSEA. The CDR3 consists of 12 residues. The V end lost 4 bases, the J end lost 2 bases, and 7 bases lay between the germline ends. The CDR3 nucleotides are TGCAGCGTTGCAGGGAACACAGATACGCAGTATTTT. Amino acid sequence: CSVAGNTDTQYF.

The chain combines TRBV30 with TRBJ2-7; D is unclear. Trimming left V 0 bases short and J 4 bases short, with 13 bases between. This CDR3 comprises 14 residues. Germline-derived CDR1 and CDR2 are GTSNPN and SVGIG (reference sequence). Here the CDR3 reads CAWSVNAYTYEQYF. As DNA, the CDR3 is TGTGCCTGGAGTGTAAACGCGTATACGTACGAGCAGTACTTC. The full variable domain, rest sourced from reference TRBV30 and TRBJ2-7, is SQTIHQWPATLVQPVGSPLSLECTVEGTSNPNLYWYRQAAGRGLQLLFYSVGIGQISSEVPQNLSASRPQDRQFILSSKKLLLSDSGFYLCAWSVNAYTYEQYFGPGTRLTVT.

The chain is built from TRBV30 and TRBJ1-6; D is undetermined. V shed 4 bases and J shed 6 bases, with 7 bases lying between them. Germline assignment: CDR1 GTSNPN and CDR2 SVGIG (reference sequence). This CDR3 comprises 12 residues. CDR3 region: CAWTNSNSPLHF. In DNA form, the CDR3 reads TGTGCCTGGACTAACAGTAATTCACCCCTCCACTTT. The full variable domain, completed using reference TRBV30 and TRBJ1-6, is SQTIHQWPATLVQPVGSPLSLECTVEGTSNPNLYWYRQAAGRGLQLLFYSVGIGQISSEVPQNLSASRPQDRQFILSSKKLLLSDSGFYLCAWTNSNSPLHFGNGTRLTVT.

The chain recombines TRBV7-2 with TRBJ2-3, with 8 bases lining up with TRBD2. This CDR3 spans 17 amino acids. Germline loops: CDR1 SGHTA, CDR2 FQGNSA. V shed 1 base and J 2 bases; nucleotides not matched to a gene: 8. The CDR3 region is CASSLEDGGGHTDTQYF. CDR3 DNA sequence: TGTGCCAGCAGCTTAGAGGACGGCGGGGGGCACACAGATACGCAGTATTTT.

The rearrangement links TRBV5-1 to TRBJ2-6; D is perhaps TRBD1 (6 bases). The CDR3 length is 18 residues. Per germline, CDR1 SGHRS and CDR2 YFSETQ. The ends were cut back, 0 bases at V and 0 bases at J, with 13 bases in the middle. The CDR3, as DNA: TGCGCCAGCAGCTTGGCACAGGGTGGTAGCTCTGGGGCCAACGTCCTGACTTTC. Residues: CASSLAQGGSSGANVLTF.

The J gene is TRBJ2-3, the V gene TRBV2; 8 nucleotides line up with TRBD1. This CDR3 has 14 amino acids. J gave up 5 bases and V 2 bases, and 3 bases lay outside the gene matches. Germline CDR1 reads SNHLY; CDR2 reads FYNNEI. The CDR3 is CASSEQGTGDTQYF. The CDR3 nucleotides are TGTGCCAGCAGTGAACAGGGGACAGGAGATACGCAGTATTTT.

The chain has TRBV30 and TRBJ2-5; D may match TRBD1 or TRBD2 (6 bases each). The ends were cut back, 4 bases at V and 1 base at J, with 10 bases in the middle. This CDR3 is built from 13 residues. Per germline, CDR1 GTSNPN and CDR2 SVGIG (reference sequence). In nucleotides, the CDR3 is TGTGCCTGGACCTGGGGGGCCCAAGAGACCCAGTACTTC. This codes for CAWTWGAQETQYF.

J is TRBJ1-2 and V is TRBV4-2, with no clear D. The CDR3 covers 15 residues. The germline CDR1 and CDR2 sequences are LGHNA and YNFKEQ. The ends were cut back, 0 bases at V and 2 bases at J, with 10 bases in the middle. The CDR3 nucleotides read TGTGCCAGCAGCCAAGAATTTGGGCAGAACTATGGCTACACCTTC. This codes for CASSQEFGQNYGYTF.

CDR3 loop: CASSPPDRNTEAFF. DNA for the CDR3: TGTGCCAGCAGCCCCCCGGACAGGAACACTGAAGCTTTCTTT. This chain joins TRBV5-4 and TRBJ1-1; possibly TRBD1 for D (6 bases). V lost 4 bases and J 1 base, leaving 11 bases between the germline ends. The germline V gene encodes CDR1 SGHNT and CDR2 YYREEE (reference sequence). The CDR3 spans 14 residues.

The chain is built from TRBV29-1 and TRBJ2-3; D gene uncertain. The CDR3 runs 11 residues. V was shortened by 5 bases and J by 15 bases, with 18 bases between the two germline ends. Germline CDR1 is SQVTM and CDR2 is ANQGSEA. The CDR3 is CSVSASRFLYF. The DNA of the CDR3 is TGCAGCGTTTCTGCCTCCCGCTTTCTCTATTTT.

The chain combines TRBV28 with TRBJ2-5; perhaps TRBD1 as D (6 bases). CDR3 size: 12 residues. Looked up from germline, CDR1 is MDHEN and CDR2 is SYDVKM. The CDR3 spells CASGASRETQYF. CDR3 in DNA: TGTGCTTCAGGGGCTAGTCGAGAGACCCAGTACTTC.

V and J are TRBV7-9 and TRBJ1-1; tentatively, D is TRBD1 (5 bases). The CDR3 consists of 15 residues. Per the germline V gene, CDR1 is SEHNR and CDR2 is FQNEAQ (reference sequence). Between the trimmed V and J ends, which lost 2 bases and 0 bases, there was a span of 10 bases. The CDR3 here is CASSLPRGLNTEAFF. DNA for the CDR3: TGTGCCAGCAGCTTACCGAGGGGCCTGAACACTGAAGCTTTCTTT. The full variable domain, its missing parts supplied by reference TRBV7-9 and TRBJ1-1, is DTGVSQNPRHKITKRGQNVTFRCDPISEHNRLYWYRQTLGQGPEFLTYFQNEAQLEKSRLLSDRFSAERPKGSFSTLEIQRTEQGDSAMYLCASSLPRGLNTEAFFGQGTRLTVV.

The gene calls are TRBV9 and TRBJ1-2, with TRBD1 as a possible D gene (5 bases). The CDR3 totals 15 residues. Germline CDR1 SGDLS, CDR2 YYNGEE. Trimming removed 0 bases from V and 4 bases from J, with 13 bases in between. The DNA of the CDR3 is TGTGCCAGCAGCGTAGCTGTAGGGGAGGCCTATGGCTACACCTTC. This translates into CASSVAVGEAYGYTF.

The table lists this clone with a few counts. The chain couples TRBV11-2 to TRBJ2-4, with D perhaps matching TRBD2 (6 bases). CDR1 and CDR2 (germline): SGHAT, FQNNGV. Trimming took off 1 base at V and 16 bases at J, with 14 bases between the two ends. This CDR3 comprises 12 residues. The CDR3 bases are TGTGCCAGCAGCTTAGGCCTGGGGGAGGAATACTTC. This translates into CASSLGLGEEYF.

This rearrangement joins TRBV5-4 to TRBJ1-2; D unresolved. Germline assignment: CDR1 SGHNT and CDR2 YYREEE (reference sequence). This CDR3 is built from 15 residues. V was shortened by 3 bases and J by 4 bases, with 16 bases between the two germline ends. CDR3 DNA: TGTGCCAGCAGCTCTCCCCCCCAGGACCTCTATGGCTACACCTTC. Encoded protein: CASSSPPQDLYGYTF.